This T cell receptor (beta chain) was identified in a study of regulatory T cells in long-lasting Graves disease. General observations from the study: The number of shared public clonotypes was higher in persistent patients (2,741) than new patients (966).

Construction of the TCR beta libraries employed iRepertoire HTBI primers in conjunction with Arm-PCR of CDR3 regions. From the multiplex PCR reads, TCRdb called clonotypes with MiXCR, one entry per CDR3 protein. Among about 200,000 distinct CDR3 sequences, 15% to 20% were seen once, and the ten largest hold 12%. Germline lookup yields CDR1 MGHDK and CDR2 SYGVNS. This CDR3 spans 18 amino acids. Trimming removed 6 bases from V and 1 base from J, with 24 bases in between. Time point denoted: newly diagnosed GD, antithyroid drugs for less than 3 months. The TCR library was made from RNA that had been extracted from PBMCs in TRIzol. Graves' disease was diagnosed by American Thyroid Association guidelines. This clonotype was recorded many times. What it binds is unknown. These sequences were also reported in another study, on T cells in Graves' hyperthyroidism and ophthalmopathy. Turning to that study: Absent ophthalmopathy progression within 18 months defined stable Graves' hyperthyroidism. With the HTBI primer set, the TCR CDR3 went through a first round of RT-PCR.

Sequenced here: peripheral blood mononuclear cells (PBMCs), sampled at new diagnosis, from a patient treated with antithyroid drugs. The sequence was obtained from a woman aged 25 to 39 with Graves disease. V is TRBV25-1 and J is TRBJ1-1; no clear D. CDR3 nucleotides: TGTGCCAGCAGACTCTTACCCGGACCGTTCGGGGAGAACACTGAAGCTTTCTTT. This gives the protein CASRLLPGPFGENTEAFF.